The source of this T cell receptor beta chain is a study of blood T cell repertoires in COVID-19. At the level of the study: T cells, B-cell-depleted T cells, or PBMCs provided the cDNA or gDNA that served as material.

Trimming removed 4 bases from V and 4 bases from J, with 16 bases in between. Germline V gives CDR1 MDHEN, CDR2 SYDVKM. This CDR3 spans 15 amino acids. Method: immunoSEQ multiplex PCR; TCRdb's copy keeps in-frame clones and lacks some. The sample shows fewer than 350,000 clones, approximately 87% of them seen only once. This clone appeared a single time. This sequence was found in a woman aged 30 to 39 with COVID-19, enrolled during active disease. Source material: peripheral blood. The V and J genes are TRBV28 and TRBJ1-1, with D maybe TRBD1 (5 bases). CDR3 sequence (DNA): TGTGCCAGCAGTTCACCTTCGGGGGGGAGCACTGAAGCTTTCTTT. Translation: CASSSPSGGSTEAFF.